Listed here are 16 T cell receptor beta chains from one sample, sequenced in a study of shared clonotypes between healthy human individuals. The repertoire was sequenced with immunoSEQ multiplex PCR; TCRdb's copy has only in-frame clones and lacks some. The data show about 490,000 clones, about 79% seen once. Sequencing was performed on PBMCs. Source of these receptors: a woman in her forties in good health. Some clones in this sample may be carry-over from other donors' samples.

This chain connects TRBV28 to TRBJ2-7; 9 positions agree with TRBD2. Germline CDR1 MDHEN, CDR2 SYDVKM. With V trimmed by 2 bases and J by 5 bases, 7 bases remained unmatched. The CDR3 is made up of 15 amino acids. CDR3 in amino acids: CASSLPSGKPNEQYF. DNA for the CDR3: TGTGCCAGCAGTTTACCTAGCGGGAAACCGAACGAGCAGTACTTC.

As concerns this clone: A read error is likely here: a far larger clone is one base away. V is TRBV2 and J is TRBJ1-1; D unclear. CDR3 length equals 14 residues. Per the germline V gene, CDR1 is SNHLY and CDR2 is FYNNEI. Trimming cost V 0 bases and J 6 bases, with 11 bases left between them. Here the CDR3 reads CASSEAVKLAEAFF. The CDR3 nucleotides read TGTGCCAGCAGTGAAGCTGTAAAACTGGCTGAAGCTTTCTTT.

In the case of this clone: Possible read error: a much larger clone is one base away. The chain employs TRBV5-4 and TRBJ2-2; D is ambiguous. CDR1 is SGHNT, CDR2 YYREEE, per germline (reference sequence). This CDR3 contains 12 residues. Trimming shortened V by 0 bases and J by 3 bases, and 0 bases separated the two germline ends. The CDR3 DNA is TGTGCCAGCAGCTTGGACACCGGGGAGCTGTTTTTT. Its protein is CASSLDTGELFF. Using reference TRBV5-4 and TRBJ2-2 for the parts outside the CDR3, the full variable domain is ETGVTQSPTHLIKTRGQQVTLRCSSQSGHNTVSWYQQALGQGPQFIFQYYREEENGRGNFPPRFSGLQFPNYSSELNVNALELDDSALYLCASSLDTGELFFGEGSRLTVL.

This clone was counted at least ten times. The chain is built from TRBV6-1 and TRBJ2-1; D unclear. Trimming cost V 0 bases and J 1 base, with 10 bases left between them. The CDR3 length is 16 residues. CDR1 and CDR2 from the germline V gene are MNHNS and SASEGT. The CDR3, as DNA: TGTGCCAGCAGTGAAGCGTCGGGCGGTTCCTACAATGAGCAGTTCTTC. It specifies CASSEASGGSYNEQFF.

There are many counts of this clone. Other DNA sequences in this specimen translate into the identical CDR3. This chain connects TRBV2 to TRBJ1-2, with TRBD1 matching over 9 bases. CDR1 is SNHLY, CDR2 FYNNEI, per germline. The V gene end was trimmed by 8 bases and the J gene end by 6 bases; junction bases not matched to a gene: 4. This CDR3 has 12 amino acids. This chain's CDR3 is CASSRTGDGYTF. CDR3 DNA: TGTGCCAGCTCAAGGACAGGGGATGGCTACACCTTC.

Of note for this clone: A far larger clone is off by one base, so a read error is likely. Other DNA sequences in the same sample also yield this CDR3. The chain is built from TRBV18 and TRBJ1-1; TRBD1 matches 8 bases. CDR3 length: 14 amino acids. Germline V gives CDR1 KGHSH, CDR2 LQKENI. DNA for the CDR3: TGTGCCAGCTCCGTGGACAGGGAGGGTGCTGAGGCTTTCTTT. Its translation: CASSVDREGAEAFF. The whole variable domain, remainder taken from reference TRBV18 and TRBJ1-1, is NAGVMQNPRHLVRRRGQEARLRCSPMKGHSHVYWYRQLPEEGLKFMVYLQKENIIDESGMPKERFSAEFPKEGPSILRIQQVVRGDSAAYFCASSVDREGAEAFFGQGTRLTVV.

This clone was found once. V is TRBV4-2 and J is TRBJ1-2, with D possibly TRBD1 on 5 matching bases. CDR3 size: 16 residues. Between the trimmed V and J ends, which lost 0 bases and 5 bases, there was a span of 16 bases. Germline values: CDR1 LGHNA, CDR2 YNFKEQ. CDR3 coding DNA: TGTGCCAGCAGCCAAGAAGCGGGGCAGGGAGCTTATGGCTACACCTTC. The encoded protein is CASSQEAGQGAYGYTF.

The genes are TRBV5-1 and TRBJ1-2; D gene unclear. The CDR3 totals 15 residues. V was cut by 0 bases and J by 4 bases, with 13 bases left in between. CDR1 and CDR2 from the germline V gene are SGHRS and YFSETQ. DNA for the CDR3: TGCGCCAGCAGCTTGGGTGCCCGGACGGGCTATGGCTACACCTTC. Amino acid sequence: CASSLGARTGYGYTF.

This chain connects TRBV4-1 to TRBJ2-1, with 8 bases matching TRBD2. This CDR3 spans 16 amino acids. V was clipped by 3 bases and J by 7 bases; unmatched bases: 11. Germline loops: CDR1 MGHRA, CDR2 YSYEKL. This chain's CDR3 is CASSHSLSGSRNEQFF. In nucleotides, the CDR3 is TGCGCCAGCAGCCACTCTTTGAGCGGGAGTAGGAATGAGCAGTTCTTC.

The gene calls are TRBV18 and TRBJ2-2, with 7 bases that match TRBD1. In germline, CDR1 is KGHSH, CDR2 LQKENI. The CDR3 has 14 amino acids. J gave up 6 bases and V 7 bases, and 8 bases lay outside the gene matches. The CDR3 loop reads CASLDRSDPGELFF. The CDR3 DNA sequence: TGTGCCAGCTTGGACAGGAGTGATCCCGGGGAGCTGTTTTTT.

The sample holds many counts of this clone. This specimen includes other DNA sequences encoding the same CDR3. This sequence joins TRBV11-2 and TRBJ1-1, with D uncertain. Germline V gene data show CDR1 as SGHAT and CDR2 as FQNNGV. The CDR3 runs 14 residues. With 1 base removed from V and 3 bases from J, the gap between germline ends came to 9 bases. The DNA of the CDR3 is TGTGCCAGCAGCTTAGCCGGGGTTCACACTGAAGCTTTCTTT. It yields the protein CASSLAGVHTEAFF.

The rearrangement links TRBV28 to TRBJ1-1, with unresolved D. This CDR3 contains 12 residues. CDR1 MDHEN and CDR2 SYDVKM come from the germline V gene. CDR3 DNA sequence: TGTGCTATCGGGAGGATGAACACTGAAGCTTTCTTT. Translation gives CAIGRMNTEAFF.

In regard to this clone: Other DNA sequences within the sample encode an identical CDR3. This CDR3 is CASSLTDTQYF. In DNA, the CDR3 is TGTGCCAGCAGTTTGACAGATACGCAGTATTTT. The chain uses TRBV28 and TRBJ2-3; D is uncertain. The germline CDR1 and CDR2 sequences are MDHEN and SYDVKM. Trimming took off 3 bases at V and 3 bases at J, with 1 base between the two ends. This CDR3 contains 11 residues.

DNA for the CDR3: TGCGCCAGCAGCTTGGTGGTAGATTCCTACGAGCAGTACTTC. Amino acids: CASSLVVDSYEQYF. The chain uses TRBV5-1 and TRBJ2-7, with D uncertain. CDR3 size: 14 residues. The germline V gene has CDR1 SGHRS and CDR2 YFSETQ. The V end was cut by 0 bases, the J end by 1 base, with 8 bases between.

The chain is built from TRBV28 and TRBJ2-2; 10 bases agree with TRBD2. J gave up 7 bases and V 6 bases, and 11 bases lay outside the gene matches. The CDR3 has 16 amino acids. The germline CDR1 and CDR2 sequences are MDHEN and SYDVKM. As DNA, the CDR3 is TGTGCCAGCAGGGGTTCCCCTAGCGGGAGTGGCGGGGAGCTGTTTTTT. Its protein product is CASRGSPSGSGGELFF. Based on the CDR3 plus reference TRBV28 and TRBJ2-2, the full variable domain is DVKVTQSSRYLVKRTGEKVFLECVQDMDHENMFWYRQDPGLGLRLIYFSYDVKMKEKGDIPEGYSVSREKKERFSLILESASTNQTSMYLCASRGSPSGSGGELFFGEGSRLTVL.

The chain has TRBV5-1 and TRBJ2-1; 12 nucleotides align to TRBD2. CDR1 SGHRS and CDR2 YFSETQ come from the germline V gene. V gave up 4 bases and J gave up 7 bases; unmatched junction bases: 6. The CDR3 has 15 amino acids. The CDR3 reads CASSLTSGRWNEQFF. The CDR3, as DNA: TGCGCCAGCAGCCTTACTAGCGGGAGGTGGAATGAGCAGTTCTTC.